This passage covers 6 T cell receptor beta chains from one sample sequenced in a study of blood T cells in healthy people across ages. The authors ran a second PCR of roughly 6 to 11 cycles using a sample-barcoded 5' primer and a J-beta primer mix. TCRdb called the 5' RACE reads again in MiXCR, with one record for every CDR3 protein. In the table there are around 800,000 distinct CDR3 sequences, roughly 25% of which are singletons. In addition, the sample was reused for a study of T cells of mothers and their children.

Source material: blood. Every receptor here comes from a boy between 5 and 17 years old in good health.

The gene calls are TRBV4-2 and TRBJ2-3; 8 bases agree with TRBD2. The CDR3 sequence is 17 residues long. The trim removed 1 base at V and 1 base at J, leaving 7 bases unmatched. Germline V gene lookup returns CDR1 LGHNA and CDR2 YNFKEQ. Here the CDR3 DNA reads TGTGCCAGCAGCCAAGCGACCCAGCGGGGGCGCACAGATACGCAGTATTTT. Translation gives CASSQATQRGRTDTQYF.

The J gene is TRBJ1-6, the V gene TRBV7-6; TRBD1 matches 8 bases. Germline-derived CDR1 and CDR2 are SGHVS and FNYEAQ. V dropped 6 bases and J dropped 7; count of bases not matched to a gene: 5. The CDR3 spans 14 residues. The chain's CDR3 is CASSWDRINSPLHF. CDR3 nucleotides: TGTGCCAGCAGTTGGGACAGGATAAATTCACCCCTCCACTTT.

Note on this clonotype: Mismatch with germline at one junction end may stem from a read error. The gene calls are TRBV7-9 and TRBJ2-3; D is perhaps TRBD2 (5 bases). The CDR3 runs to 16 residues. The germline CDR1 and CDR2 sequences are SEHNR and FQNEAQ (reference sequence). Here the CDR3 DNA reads TGTGCCTGGAGGTCCCCCGGGCTTACCAGCAGAGATACGCAGTATTTT. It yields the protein CAWRSPGLTSRDTQYF.

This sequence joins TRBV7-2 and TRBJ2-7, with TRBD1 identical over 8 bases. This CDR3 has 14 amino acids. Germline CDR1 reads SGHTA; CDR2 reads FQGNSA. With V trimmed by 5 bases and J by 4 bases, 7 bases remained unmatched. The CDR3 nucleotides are TGTGCCAGCAGCGGTAGGACAGGGAAGTACGAGCAGTACTTC. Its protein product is CASSGRTGKYEQYF.

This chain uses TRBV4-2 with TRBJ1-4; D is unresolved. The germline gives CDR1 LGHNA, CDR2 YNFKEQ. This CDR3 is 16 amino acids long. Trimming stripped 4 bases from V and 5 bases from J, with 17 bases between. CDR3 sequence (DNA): TGTGCCAGCAGCCCGACCTTAGGTTGGGAGAATGAAAAACTGTTTTTT. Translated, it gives CASSPTLGWENEKLFF.

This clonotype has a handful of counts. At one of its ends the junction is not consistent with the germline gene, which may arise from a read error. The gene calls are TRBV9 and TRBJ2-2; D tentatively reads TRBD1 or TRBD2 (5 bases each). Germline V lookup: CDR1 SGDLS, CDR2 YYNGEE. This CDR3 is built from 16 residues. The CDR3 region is CASSPIRDPNTGELLF. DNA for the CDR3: TGTGCCAGCAGCCCCATCAGGGACCCGAACACCGGGGAGCTGCTTTTT.